This T cell receptor (beta chain) was sequenced during a study of blood T cell repertoires in COVID-19. Trimming removed 4 bases from V and 10 bases from J, with 18 bases in between. The CDR3 sequence is 15 residues long. CDR1 SGHDT and CDR2 YYEEEE come from the germline V gene. Sequencing was performed with immunoSEQ multiplex PCR; in TCRdb, only in-frame clones are kept and a portion is missing. This sample has around 68,000 clones, with just over 90% found just once. The chain recombines TRBV5-6 with TRBJ1-6; no clear D gene. The sequenced sample consisted of peripheral blood. This receptor was identified in a human donor in a cohort sampled during active COVID-19. CDR3 sequence reads: CASSTPQSPWSPLHF. The DNA of the CDR3 is TGTGCCAGCAGCACTCCACAGAGCCCTTGGTCACCCCTCCACTTT.